Given below is one T cell receptor beta chain in context. Template material for amplifying TCR beta CDR3 regions consisted of RNA transcripts. Researchers ran a first-round RT-PCR on the TCR CDR3 using the HTBI primer set. One entry per CDR3 protein results from TCRdb running MiXCR on the multiplex PCR reads. The data contain a few hundred thousand distinct CDR3 sequences, approximately 25% of them seen just once; the ten biggest clones take up less than 75%. Hyperthyroidism in the patients, aged 18 to 65, was newly diagnosed and under 2 months in duration. Diagnoses used clinical symptoms, serum thyroxine and TRAb, thyroid ultrasound and orbital computed tomography. The PBMCs were taken from around 9.1 ml of fresh peripheral blood. The sample is drawn from a study of T cells in Graves' hyperthyroidism and ophthalmopathy. Background on the study: Peripheral blood was drawn at first diagnosis, prior to all treatment.

The trim removed 4 bases at V and 7 bases at J, leaving 8 bases unmatched. Germline V gene data show CDR1 as LNHDA and CDR2 as SQIVND (reference sequence). The CDR3 runs to 14 residues. The TCR comes from a middle-aged man with Graves' hyperthyroidism. The sequencing sample was made of blood. The chain links TRBV19 to TRBJ2-7, with 9 bases that match TRBD1. The CDR3 DNA follows: TGTGCCAGTAGTACGACCGGGACAGGGTCTGAGCAGTACTTC. Residues: CASSTTGTGSEQYF. The full variable domain, its missing parts supplied by reference TRBV19 and TRBJ2-7, is DGGITQSPKYLFRKEGQNVTLSCEQNLNHDAMYWYRQDPGQGLRLIYYSQIVNDFQKGDIAEGYSVSREKKESFPLTVTSAQKNPTAFYLCASSTTGTGSEQYFGPGTRLTVT.